The 3 T cell receptor beta chains below come from one sample, sequenced in a study of hypomethylating agent response in myelodysplastic syndrome. Sequenced by immunoSEQ multiplex PCR; TCRdb stores in-frame clones only, minus some. The repertoire holds 5,500 to 7,500 clones, with approximately 84% as singletons. The sample in question was bone marrow, obtained before or after starting hypomethylating agent treatment for myelodysplastic syndrome (not recorded which). The source of these receptors is a human donor with myelodysplastic syndrome.

The rearrangement joins TRBV6-4 to TRBJ1-1; 7 bases fit TRBD1. The CDR3 is made up of 15 amino acids. Germline trimming cut 0 bases from V and 9 bases from J; bases unmatched to any gene: 10. CDR1 and CDR2 from the germline V gene are MRHNA and SNTAGT. CDR3 DNA: TGTGCCAGCAGTGACTCAAGAGAACAGGGGAGGAAAGCTTTCTTT. Its translation: CASSDSREQGRKAFF.

This chain uses TRBV11-2 with TRBJ2-5; D unclear. V was trimmed by 5 bases and J by 1 base, leaving 11 bases between them. The CDR3 is 14 residues long. Germline V CDR1 and CDR2: SGHAT, FQNNGV. CDR3 bases: TGTGCCAGCAGCCCTTGGGTCACCCAAGAGACCCAGTACTTC. Translation gives CASSPWVTQETQYF.

This clone was seen a handful of times. This chain joins TRBV29-1 and TRBJ2-3, with D unclear. CDR3 length: 14 residues. The germline V and J ends were trimmed by 4 bases and 0 bases, with 11 bases remaining between them. The V gene's germline CDR1 is SQVTM and CDR2 ANQGSEA. This chain's CDR3 is CSVARRLSTDTQYF. The CDR3, as DNA: TGCAGCGTTGCTCGCCGGCTTAGCACAGATACGCAGTATTTT.